Detailed here is one T cell receptor (beta chain). Germline CDR1 and CDR2: SNHLY and FYNNEI. The CDR3 consists of 14 residues. J lost 7 bases, V lost 3 bases, and 5 bases had no gene match. These data are taken from a study of CD8+CD57+ T cells in acquired aplastic anemia. An expansion of CD8+CD57+ cells by flow cytometry had been shown in patients chosen for sequencing. The use of genomic DNA as template underpinned the TCR beta VDJ and CDR3 profiling. MiXCR was run by TCRdb on the reads, yielding one entry per CDR3 protein. The sample has about 160,000 distinct CDR3 sequences; more than 45% are singletons.

Sequences were obtained from sorted CD4+, CD8+, or CD8+CD57+ T cells (not recorded which) from PBMCs. The sequence came from a human donor with aplastic anemia. V usage is TRBV2 and J usage is TRBJ1-4; 7 bases line up with TRBD1. CDR3 nucleotides: TGTGCCAGCAGTGAGTACAGGGGACGTGAAAAACTGTTTTTT. Protein sequence: CASSEYRGREKLFF.